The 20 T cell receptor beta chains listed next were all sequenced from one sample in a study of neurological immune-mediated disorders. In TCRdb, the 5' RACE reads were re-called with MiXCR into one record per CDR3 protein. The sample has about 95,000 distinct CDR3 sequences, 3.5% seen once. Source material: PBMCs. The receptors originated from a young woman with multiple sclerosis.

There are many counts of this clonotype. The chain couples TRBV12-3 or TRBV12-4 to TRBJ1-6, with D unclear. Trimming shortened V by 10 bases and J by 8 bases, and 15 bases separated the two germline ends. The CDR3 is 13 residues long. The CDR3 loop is CATMKDYYSPLHF. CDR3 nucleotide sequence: TGTGCCACTATGAAGGATTACTATTCACCCCTCCACTTT.

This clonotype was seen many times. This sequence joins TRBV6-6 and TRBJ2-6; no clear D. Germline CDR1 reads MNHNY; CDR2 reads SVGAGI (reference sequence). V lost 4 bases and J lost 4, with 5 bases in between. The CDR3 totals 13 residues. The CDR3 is CASSSLGANVLTF. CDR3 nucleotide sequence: TGTGCCAGCAGTTCCCTAGGGGCCAACGTCCTGACTTTC.

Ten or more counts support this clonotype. CDR3 DNA: TGCAGTGCCTCCTCCAGGGACGAAGCCTACGAGCAGTACTTC. Translation gives CSASSRDEAYEQYF. The V call is TRBV20-1, the J call TRBJ2-7; either TRBD1 or TRBD2 may fit D (5 bases each). The V and J ends lost 6 bases and 2 bases respectively, with 17 bases between them. Germline CDR1 and CDR2: DFQATT and SNEGSKA (reference sequence). This CDR3 comprises 14 residues.

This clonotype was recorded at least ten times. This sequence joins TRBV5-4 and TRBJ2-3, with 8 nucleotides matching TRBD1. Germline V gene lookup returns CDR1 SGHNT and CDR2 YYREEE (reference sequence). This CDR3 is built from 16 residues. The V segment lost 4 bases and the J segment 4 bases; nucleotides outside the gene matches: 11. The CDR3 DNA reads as TGTGCCAGCAGCCGTCCGGGACAGGCGGTACCAGATACGCAGTATTTT. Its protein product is CASSRPGQAVPDTQYF.

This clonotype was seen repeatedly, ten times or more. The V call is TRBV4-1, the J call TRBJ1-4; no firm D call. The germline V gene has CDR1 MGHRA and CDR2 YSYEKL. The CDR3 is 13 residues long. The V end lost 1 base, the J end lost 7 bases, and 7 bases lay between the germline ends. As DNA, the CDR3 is TGCGCCAGCAGCCAAGGGGTAATTGAAAAACTGTTTTTT. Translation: CASSQGVIEKLFF.

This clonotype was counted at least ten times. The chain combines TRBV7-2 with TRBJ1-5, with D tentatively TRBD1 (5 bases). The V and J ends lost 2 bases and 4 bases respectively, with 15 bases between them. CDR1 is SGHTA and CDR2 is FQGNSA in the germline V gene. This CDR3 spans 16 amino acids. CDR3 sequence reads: CASSLTAGGANQPQHF. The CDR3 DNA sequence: TGTGCCAGCAGCTTAACCGCTGGCGGGGCGAATCAGCCCCAGCATTTT.

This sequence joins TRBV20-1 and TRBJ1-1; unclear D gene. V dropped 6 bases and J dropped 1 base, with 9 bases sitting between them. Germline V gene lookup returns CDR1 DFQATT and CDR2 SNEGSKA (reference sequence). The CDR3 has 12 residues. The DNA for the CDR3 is TGCAGTGCCGCCGAGGCGAACACTGAAGCTTTCTTT. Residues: CSAAEANTEAFF.

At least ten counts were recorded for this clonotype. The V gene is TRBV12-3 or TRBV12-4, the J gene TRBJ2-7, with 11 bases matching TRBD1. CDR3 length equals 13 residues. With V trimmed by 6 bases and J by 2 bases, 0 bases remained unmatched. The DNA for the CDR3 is TGTGCCAGCAGGGGACAGGGGGCCTACGAGCAGTACTTC. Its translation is CASRGQGAYEQYF.

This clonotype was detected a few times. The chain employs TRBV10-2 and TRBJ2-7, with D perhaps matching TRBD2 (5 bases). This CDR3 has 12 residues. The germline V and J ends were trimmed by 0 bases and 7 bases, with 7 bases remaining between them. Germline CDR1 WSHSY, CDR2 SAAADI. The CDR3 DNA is TGCGCCAGCAGTGAGTCGAGGGAAGAGCAGTACTTC. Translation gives CASSESREEQYF.

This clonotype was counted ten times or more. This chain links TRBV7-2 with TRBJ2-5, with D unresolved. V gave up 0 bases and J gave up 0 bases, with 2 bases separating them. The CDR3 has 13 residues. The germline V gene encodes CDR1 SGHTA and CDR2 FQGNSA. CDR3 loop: CASSLADQETQYF. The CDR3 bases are TGTGCCAGCAGCTTAGCAGACCAAGAGACCCAGTACTTC.

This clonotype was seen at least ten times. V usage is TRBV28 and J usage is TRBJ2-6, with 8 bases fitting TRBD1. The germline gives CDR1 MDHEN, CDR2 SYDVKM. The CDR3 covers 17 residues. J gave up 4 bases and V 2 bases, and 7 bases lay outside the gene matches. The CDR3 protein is CASSLRQGRPGANVLTF. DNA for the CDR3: TGTGCCAGCAGTTTACGACAGGGGAGACCCGGGGCCAACGTCCTGACTTTC.

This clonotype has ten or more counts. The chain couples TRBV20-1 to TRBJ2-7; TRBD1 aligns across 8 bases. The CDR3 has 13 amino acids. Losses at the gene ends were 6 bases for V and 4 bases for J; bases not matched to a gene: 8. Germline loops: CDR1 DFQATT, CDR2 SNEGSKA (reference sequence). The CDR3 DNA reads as TGCAGTGCCCTGGACAGGGCCCGATACGAGCAGTACTTC. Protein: CSALDRARYEQYF.

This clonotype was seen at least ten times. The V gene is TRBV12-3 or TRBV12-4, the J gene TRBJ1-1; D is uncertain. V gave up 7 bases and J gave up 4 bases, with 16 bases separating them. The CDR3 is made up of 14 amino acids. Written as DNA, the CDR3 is TGTGCCAGCATACTCTTGGGTACGGGCACTGAAGCTTTCTTT. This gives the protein CASILLGTGTEAFF.

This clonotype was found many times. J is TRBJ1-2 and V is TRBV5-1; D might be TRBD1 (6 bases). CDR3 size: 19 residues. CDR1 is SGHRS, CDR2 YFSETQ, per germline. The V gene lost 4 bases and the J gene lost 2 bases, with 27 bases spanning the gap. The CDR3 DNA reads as TGCGCCAGCAGCGATCACCTGGACCCGGGACACCTCCCAAACTATGGCTACACCTTC. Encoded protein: CASSDHLDPGHLPNYGYTF.

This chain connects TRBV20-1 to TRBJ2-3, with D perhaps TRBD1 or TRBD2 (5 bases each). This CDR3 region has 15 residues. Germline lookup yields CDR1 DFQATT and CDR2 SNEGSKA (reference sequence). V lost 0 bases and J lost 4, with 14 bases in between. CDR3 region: CSARDWDPTADTQYF. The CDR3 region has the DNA TGCAGTGCTAGAGATTGGGACCCTACAGCAGATACGCAGTATTTT.

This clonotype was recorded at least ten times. CDR3 sequence: CASSLNSDAYSNQPQHF. CDR3 DNA: TGTGCCAGCTCACTCAACAGTGATGCTTATAGCAATCAGCCCCAGCATTTT. The chain carries TRBV18 and TRBJ1-5; D remains ambiguous. V was clipped by 4 bases and J by 0 bases, with 16 bases between them. CDR3 length equals 17 residues. Germline CDR1 reads KGHSH; CDR2 reads LQKENI.

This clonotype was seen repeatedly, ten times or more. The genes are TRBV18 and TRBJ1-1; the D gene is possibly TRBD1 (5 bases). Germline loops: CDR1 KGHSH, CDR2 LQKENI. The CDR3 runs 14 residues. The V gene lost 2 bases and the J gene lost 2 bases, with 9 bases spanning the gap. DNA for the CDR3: TGTGCCAGCTCACCAGACAGATTCAACACTGAAGCTTTCTTT. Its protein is CASSPDRFNTEAFF. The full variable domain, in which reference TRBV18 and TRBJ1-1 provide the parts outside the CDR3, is NAGVMQNPRHLVRRRGQEARLRCSPMKGHSHVYWYRQLPEEGLKFMVYLQKENIIDESGMPKERFSAEFPKEGPSILRIQQVVRGDSAAYFCASSPDRFNTEAFFGQGTRLTVV.

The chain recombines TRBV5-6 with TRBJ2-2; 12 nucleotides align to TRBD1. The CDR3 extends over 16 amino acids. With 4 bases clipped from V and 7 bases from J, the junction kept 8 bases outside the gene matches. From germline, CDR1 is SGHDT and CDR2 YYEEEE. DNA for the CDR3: TGTGCCAGCAGCGCGTGGGACAGGGGGCTGGTCGGGGAGCTGTTTTTT. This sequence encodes CASSAWDRGLVGELFF.

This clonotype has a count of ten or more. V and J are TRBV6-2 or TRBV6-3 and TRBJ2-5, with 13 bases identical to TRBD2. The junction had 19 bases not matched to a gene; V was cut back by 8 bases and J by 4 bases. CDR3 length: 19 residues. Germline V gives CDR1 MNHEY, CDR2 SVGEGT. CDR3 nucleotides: TGTGCCAGCGGGCTGATAACGGGACTAGCGGGGAAGGTAGGAGAGACCCAGTACTTC. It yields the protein CASGLITGLAGKVGETQYF.

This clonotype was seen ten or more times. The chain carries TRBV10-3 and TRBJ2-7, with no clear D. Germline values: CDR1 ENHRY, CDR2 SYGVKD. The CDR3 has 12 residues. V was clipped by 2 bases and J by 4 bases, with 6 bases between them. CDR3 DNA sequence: TGTGCCATCAGTGAGGAGCTATACGAGCAGTACTTC. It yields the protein CAISEELYEQYF.